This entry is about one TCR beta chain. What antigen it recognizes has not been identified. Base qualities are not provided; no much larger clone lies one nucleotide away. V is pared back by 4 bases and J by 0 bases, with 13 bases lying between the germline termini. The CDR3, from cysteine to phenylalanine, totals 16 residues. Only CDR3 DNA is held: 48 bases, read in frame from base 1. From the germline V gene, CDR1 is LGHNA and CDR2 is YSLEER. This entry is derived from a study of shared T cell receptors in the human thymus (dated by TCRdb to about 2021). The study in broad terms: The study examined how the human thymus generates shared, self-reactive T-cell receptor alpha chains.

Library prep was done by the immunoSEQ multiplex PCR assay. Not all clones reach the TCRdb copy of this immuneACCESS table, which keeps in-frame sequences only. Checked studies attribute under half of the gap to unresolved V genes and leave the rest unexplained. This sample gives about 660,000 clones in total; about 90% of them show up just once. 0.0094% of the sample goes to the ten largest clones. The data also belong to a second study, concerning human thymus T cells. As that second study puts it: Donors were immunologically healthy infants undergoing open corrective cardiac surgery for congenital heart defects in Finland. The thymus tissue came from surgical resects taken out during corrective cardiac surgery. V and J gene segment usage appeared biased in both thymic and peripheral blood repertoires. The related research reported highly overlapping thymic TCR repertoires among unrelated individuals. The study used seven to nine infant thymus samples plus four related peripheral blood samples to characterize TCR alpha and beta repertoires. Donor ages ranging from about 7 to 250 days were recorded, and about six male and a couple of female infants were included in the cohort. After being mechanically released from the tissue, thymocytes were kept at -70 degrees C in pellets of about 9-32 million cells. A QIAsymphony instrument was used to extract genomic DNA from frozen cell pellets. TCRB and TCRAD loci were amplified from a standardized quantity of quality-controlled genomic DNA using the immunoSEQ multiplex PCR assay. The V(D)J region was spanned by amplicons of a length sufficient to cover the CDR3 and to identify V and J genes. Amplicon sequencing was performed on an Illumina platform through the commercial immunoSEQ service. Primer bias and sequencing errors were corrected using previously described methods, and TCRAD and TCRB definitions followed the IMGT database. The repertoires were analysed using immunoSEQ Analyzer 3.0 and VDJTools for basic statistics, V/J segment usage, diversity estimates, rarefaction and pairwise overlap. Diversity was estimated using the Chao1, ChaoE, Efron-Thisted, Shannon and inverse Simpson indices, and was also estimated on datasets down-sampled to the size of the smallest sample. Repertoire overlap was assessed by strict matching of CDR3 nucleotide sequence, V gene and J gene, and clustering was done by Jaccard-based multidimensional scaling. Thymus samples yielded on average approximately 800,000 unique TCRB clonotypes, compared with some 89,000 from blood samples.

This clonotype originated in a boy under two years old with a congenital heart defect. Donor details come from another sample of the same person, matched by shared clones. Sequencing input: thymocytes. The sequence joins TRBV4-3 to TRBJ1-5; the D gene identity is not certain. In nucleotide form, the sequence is TGCGCCAGCAGCCCAACTCGAGATGATAGCAATCAGCCCCAGCATTTT. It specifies CASSPTRDDSNQPQHF.